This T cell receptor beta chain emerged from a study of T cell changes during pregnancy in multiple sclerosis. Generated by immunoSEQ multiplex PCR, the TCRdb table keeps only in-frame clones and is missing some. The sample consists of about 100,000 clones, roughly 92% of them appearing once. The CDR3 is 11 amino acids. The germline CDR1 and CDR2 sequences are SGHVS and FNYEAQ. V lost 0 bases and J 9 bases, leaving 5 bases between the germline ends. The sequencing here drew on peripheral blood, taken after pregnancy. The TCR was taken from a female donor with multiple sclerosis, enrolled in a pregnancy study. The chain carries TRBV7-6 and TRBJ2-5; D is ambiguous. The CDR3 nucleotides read TGTGCCAGCAGCTTAGCGGAGTCCCAGTACTTC. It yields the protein CASSLAESQYF.